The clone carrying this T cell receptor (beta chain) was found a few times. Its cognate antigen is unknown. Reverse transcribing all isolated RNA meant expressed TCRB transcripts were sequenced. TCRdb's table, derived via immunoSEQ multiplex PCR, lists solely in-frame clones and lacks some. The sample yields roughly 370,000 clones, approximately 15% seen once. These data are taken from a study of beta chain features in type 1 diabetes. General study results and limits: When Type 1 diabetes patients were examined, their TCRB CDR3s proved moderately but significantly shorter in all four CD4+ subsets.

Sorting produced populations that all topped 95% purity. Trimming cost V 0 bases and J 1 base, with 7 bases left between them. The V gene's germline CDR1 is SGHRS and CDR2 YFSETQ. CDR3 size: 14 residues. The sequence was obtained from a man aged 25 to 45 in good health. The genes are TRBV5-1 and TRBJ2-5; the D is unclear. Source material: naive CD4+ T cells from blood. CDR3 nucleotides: TGCGCCAGCAGCTTGGGGATCGGCCAAGAGACCCAGTACTTC. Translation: CASSLGIGQETQYF.